The source of this T cell receptor beta chain is a study of shared clonotypes between healthy human individuals. Study-wide points: With few donors, the genetic and exposure-history diversity represented was limited. Clonotype sharing among donors was expected to depend on sequencing depth.

As regards this clone: Its antigen is not identified.

CDR3 length: 15 residues. V dropped 7 bases and J dropped 3; count of bases not matched to a gene: 9. Germline CDR1 MGHDK, CDR2 SYGVNS. The run depth of the assay was deep. The protocol was immunoSEQ multiplex PCR, while the TCRdb copy is restricted to in-frame clones and leaves out a portion. The table records about 480,000 clones, less than 85% of them present only once. The chain is built from TRBV25-1 and TRBJ2-1; 7 bases map to TRBD2. The sequenced sample consisted of PBMCs. The TCR originated in a woman between 40 and 55 years old in good health. Some clones in this sample may be carry-over from other donors' samples. CDR3 DNA: TGTGCCAGCACTAAGACTAGCCACCTCTACAATGAGCAGTTCTTC. Translated, it gives CASTKTSHLYNEQFF.